Included here is one T cell receptor (beta chain) sequence, with context. The target antigen is unknown. Cells classed as naive CD8+ T cells were CD45RO-CCR7+CD27+CD95-. cDNA libraries for TRB were generated by 5' RACE incorporating UMI labels. TCRdb reprocessed the 5' RACE reads, with one entry per CDR3 protein and no DNA. The table for this sample gives about 150,000 distinct CDR3 sequences. This sample stems from a study of CXCR3-negative and CXCR3-positive naive CD8 T cells. Study at large: The study obtained roughly 140 million TRB reads, about 1.5 +/- 0.3 million per library.

The CDR3 spans 15 residues. CDR1 is MGHRA and CDR2 is YSYEKL in the germline V gene. Broader study findings: Against CXCR3-negative naive cells, CXCR3-positive naive cells showed more hydrophobic TRB CDR3s.

This receptor was obtained from a human donor in good health. Some clones in this sample may be carry-over from other donors' samples. The specimen sequenced was naive CXCR3+ CD8+ T cells from blood. Subset in this sample: CD45RO-CCR7+CD27+CD95- naive CD8+ T cells expressing CXCR3 (TNR3+). The chain employs TRBV4-1 and TRBJ2-7; the TCRdb call, TRBD2, lacks DNA for checking. This chain's CDR3 is CASSQATSGSYEQYF.